The clone carrying this TCR beta chain occurred a few times. After removal of 2 bases from V and 3 bases from J, the junction contained 7 bases not matched to a gene. This CDR3 comprises 16 residues. Germline V gene lookup returns CDR1 SGHKS and CDR2 YYEKEE (reference sequence). Via MiXCR, TCRdb re-called the 5' RACE reads, giving one row per CDR3 protein. The table records approximately 340,000 distinct CDR3 sequences, approximately 16% of them present only once. The data stem from a study of T-cell memory formation after mild COVID-19. The specimen was PBMCs or a T cell subset sorted from them (not recorded which). The rearrangement joins TRBV5-5 to TRBJ2-4; 8 nucleotides agree with TRBD1. This receptor was identified in a young man who had mild COVID-19 (a few samples of this study predate the infection). Cell type and time point are not known. CDR3 nucleotides: TGTGCCAGCAGCTTAGGACAGGGCTCGGGCAAAAACATTCAGTACTTC. Translation gives CASSLGQGSGKNIQYF.